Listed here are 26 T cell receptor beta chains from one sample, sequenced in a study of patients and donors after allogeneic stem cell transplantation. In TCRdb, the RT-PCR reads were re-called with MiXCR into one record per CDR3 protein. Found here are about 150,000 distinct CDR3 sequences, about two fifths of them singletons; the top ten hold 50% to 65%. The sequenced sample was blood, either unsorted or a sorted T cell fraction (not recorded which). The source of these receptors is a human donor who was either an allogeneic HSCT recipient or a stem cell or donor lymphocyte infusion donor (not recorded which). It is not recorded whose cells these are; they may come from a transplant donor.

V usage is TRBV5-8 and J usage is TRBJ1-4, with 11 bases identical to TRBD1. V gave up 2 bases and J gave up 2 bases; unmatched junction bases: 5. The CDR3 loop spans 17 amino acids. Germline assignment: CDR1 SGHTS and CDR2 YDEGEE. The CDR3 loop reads CASSFRDRGSTNEKLFF. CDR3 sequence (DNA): TGTGCCAGCAGCTTCCGGGACAGGGGGTCCACTAATGAAAAACTGTTTTTT. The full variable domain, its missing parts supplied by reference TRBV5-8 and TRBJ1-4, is EAGVTQSPTHLIKTRGQQATLRCSPISGHTSVYWYQQALGLGLQFLLWYDEGEERNRGNFPPRFSGRQFPNYSSELNVNALELEDSALYLCASSFRDRGSTNEKLFFGSGTQLSVL.

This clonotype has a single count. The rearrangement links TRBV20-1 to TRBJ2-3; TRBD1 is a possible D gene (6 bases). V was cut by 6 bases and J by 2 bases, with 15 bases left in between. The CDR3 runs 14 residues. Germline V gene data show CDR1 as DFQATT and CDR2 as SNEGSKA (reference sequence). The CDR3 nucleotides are TGCAGTGCGGACGAGGGGGAGATCACAGATACGCAGTATTTT. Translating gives CSADEGEITDTQYF.

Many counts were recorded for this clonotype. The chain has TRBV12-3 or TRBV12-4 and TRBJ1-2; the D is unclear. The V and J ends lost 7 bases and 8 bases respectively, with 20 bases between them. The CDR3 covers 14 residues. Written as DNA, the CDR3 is TGTGCCAGCACCCCTGGACCGGCCTTAAGAGGCTACACCTTC. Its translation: CASTPGPALRGYTF.

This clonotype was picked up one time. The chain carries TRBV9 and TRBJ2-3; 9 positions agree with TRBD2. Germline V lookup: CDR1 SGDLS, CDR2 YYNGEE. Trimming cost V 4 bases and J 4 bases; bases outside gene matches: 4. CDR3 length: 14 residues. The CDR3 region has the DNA TGTGCCAGCAGCCCGACTAGCGGTGCAGATACGCAGTATTTT. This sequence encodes CASSPTSGADTQYF.

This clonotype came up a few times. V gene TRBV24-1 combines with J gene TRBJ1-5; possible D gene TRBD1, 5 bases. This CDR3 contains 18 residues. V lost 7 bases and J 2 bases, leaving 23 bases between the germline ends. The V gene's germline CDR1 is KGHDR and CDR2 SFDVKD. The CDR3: CATRIEIPGRLCNQPQHF. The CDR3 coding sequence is TGTGCCACCAGGATAGAAATCCCAGGGCGCCTATGCAATCAGCCCCAGCATTTT.

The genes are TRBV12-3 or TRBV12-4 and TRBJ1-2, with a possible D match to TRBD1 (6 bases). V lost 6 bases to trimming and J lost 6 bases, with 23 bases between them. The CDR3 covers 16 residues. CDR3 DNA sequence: TGTGCCAGCAGCCCTGGGGGCCCGGGAGGGGCGCATGGCTACACCTTC. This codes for CASSPGGPGGAHGYTF.

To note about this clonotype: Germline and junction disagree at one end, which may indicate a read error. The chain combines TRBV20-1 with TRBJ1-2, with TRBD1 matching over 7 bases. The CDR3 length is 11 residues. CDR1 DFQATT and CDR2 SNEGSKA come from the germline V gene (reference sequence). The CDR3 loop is CSARIAGQTLF. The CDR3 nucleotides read TGCAGTGCTAGAATAGCGGGACAGACTTTATTC.

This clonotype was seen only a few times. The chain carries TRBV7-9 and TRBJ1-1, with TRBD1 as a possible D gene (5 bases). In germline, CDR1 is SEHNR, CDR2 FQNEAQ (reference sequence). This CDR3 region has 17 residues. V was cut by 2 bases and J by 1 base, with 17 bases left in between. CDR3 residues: CASSLRQGTDSNTEAFF. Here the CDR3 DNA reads TGTGCCAGCAGCTTACGGCAGGGAACAGATTCGAACACTGAAGCTTTCTTT.

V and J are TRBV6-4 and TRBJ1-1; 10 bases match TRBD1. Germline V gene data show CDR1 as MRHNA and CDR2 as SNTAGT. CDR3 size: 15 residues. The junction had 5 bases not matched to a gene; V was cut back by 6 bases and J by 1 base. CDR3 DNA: TGTGCCAGCAGCCTGACAGGGGGCAAGAACACTGAAGCTTTCTTT. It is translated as CASSLTGGKNTEAFF.

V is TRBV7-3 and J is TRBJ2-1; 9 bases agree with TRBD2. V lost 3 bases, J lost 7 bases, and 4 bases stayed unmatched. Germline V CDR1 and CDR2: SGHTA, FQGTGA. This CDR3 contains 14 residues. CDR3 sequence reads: CASSFSGGRNEQFF. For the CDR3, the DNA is TGTGCCAGCAGCTTTAGCGGGGGCCGAAATGAGCAGTTCTTC. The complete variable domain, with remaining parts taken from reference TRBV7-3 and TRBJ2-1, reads GAGVSQTPSNKVTEKGKYVELRCDPISGHTALYWYRQSLGQGPEFLIYFQGTGAADDSGLPNDRFFAVRPEGSVSTLKIQRTERGDSAVYLCASSFSGGRNEQFFGPGTRLTVL.

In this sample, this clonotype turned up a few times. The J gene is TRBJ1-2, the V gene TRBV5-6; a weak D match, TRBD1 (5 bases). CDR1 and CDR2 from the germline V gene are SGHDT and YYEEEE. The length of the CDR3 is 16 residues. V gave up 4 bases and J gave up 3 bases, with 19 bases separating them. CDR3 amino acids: CASSPIGRGEDYGYTF. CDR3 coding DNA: TGTGCCAGCAGCCCCATAGGACGGGGGGAGGACTATGGCTACACCTTC. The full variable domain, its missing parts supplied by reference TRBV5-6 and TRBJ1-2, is DAGVTQSPTHLIKTRGQQVTLRCSPKSGHDTVSWYQQALGQGPQFIFQYYEEEERQRGNFPDRFSGHQFPNYSSELNVNALLLGDSALYLCASSPIGRGEDYGYTFGSGTRLTVV.

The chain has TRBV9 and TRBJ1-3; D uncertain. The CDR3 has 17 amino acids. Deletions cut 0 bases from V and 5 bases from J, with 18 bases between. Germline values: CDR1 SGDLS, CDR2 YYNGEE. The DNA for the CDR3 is TGTGCCAGCAGCGTAGGGGAAGGGCCCGGGCGTCGAAACACCATATATTTT. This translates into CASSVGEGPGRRNTIYF.

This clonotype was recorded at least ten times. CDR3 loop: CASSLRTGGYNSPLHF. The DNA for the CDR3 is TGTGCCAGCAGTTTACGGACAGGGGGCTATAATTCACCCCTCCACTTT. This rearrangement joins TRBV13 to TRBJ1-6, with 10 bases identical to TRBD1. Germline CDR1 PRHDT, CDR2 FYEKMQ (reference sequence). V trimming: 6 bases; J trimming: 3 bases; junction bases outside the gene matches: 5. CDR3 length: 16 amino acids.

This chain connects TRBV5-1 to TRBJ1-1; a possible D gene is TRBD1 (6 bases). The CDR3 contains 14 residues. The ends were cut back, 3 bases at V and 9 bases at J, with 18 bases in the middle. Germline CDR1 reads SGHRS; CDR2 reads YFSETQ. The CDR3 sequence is CASSYITQGRQAFF. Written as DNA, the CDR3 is TGCGCCAGCAGCTACATAACACAGGGCAGGCAAGCTTTCTTT. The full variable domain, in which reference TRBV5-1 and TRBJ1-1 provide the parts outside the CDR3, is KAGVTQTPRYLIKTRGQQVTLSCSPISGHRSVSWYQQTPGQGLQFLFEYFSETQRNKGNFPGRFSGRQFSNSRSEMNVSTLELGDSALYLCASSYITQGRQAFFGQGTRLTVV.

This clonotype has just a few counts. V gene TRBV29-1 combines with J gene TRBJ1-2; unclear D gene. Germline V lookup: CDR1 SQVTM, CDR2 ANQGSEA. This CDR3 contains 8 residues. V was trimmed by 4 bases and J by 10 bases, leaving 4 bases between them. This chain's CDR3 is CSVADYTF. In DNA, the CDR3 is TGCAGCGTTGCTGACTACACCTTC.

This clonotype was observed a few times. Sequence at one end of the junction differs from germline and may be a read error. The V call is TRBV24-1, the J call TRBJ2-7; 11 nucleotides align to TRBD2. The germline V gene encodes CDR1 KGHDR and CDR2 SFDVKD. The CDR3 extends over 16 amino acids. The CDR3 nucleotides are TGTGCCACCAGTGAATCTTCTAGCGGGGGGCCCTACAAGCAGTACTTC. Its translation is CATSESSSGGPYKQYF.

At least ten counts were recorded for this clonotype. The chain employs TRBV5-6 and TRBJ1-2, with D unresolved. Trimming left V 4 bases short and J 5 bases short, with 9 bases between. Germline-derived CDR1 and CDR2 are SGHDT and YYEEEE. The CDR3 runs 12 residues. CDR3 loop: CASSVGLYGYTF. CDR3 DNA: TGTGCCAGCAGCGTAGGTCTTTATGGCTACACCTTC.

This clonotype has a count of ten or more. The CDR3, as DNA: TGTGCCACCAGTGATTTGGGGCAGGGCCCATTCAATGAGCAGTTCTTC. Protein: CATSDLGQGPFNEQFF. V is TRBV24-1 and J is TRBJ2-1, with D possibly matching TRBD1 (5 bases). The CDR3 extends over 16 amino acids. CDR1 and CDR2 from the germline V gene are KGHDR and SFDVKD. Trimming cost V 0 bases and J 6 bases, with 14 bases left between them.

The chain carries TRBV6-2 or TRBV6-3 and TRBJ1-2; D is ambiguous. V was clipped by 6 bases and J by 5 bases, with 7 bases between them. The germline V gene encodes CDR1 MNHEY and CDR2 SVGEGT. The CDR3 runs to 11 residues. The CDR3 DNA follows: TGTGCCAGCAGGGACCCGTATGGCTACACCTTC. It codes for CASRDPYGYTF.

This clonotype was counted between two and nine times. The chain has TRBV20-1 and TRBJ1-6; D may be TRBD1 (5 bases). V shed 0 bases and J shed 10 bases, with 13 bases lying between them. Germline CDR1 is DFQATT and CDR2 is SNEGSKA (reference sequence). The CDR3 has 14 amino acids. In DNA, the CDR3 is TGCAGTGCTAGAGAGCAACAGGAGGGGTCACCCCTCCACTTT. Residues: CSAREQQEGSPLHF.

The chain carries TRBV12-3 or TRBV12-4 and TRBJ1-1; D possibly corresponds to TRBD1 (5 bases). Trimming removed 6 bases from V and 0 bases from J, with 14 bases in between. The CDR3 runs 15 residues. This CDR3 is CASSKGRQLNTEAFF. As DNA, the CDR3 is TGTGCCAGCAGCAAGGGTCGACAGTTGAACACTGAAGCTTTCTTT.

The CDR3 here is CASSLTGEKGGYTF. CDR3 in DNA: TGTGCCAGCAGCTTAACGGGCGAGAAAGGGGGCTACACCTTC. The chain uses TRBV11-2 and TRBJ1-2; D unclear. CDR3 length: 14 residues. V lost 2 bases and J 8 bases, leaving 15 bases between the germline ends. CDR1 is SGHAT, CDR2 FQNNGV, per germline. Together with reference TRBV11-2 and TRBJ1-2, the CDR3 gives the full variable domain: EAGVAQSPRYKIIEKRQSVAFWCNPISGHATLYWYQQILGQGPKLLIQFQNNGVVDDSQLPKDRFSAERLKGVDSTLKIQPAKLEDSAVYLCASSLTGEKGGYTFGSGTRLTVV.

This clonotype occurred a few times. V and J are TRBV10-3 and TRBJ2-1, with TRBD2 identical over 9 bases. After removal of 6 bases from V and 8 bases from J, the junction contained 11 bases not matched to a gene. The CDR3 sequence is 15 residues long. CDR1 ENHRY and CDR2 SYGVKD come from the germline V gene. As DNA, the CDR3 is TGTGCCATCAGAAAGGGGAGCGGGGGGTTAGATGAGCAGTTCTTC. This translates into CAIRKGSGGLDEQFF.

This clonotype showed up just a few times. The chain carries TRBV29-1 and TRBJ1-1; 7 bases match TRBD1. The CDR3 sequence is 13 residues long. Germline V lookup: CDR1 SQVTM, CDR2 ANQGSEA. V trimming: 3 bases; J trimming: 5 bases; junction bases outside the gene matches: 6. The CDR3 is CSVDRQGWTEAFF. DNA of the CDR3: TGCAGCGTTGATCGACAGGGATGGACTGAAGCTTTCTTT.

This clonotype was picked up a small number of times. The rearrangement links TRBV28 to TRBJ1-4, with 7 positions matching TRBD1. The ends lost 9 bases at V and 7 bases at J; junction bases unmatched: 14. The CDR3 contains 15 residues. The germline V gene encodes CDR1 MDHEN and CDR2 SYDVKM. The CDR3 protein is CASKRGDRDSEKLFF. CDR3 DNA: TGTGCCAGTAAACGGGGGGACCGGGACAGTGAAAAACTGTTTTTT.

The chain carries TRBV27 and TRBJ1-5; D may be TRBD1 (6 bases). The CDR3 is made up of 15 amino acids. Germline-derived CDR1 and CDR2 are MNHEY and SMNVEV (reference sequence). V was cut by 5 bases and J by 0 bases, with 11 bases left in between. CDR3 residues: CASSAQGNSNQPQHF. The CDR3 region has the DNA TGTGCCAGCAGTGCGCAGGGGAATAGCAATCAGCCCCAGCATTTT.